This T cell receptor (beta chain) was recovered during a study of T-cell reconstitution after alpha-beta-depleted transplantation in children. At least ten counts were recorded for this clonotype. Its antigen is unknown. Unique molecular identifiers featured in how the TCRbeta library was prepared. One entry per CDR3 protein results from TCRdb running MiXCR on the PCR reads. The sample comprises under 70,000 distinct CDR3 sequences, about 11% of which are singletons, and around 13% rests with the top ten. The CDR3 spans 15 residues. Unmatched junction bases numbered 10, after V lost 7 bases and J lost 5 bases. Whole-study findings and limits: Reports say that about two months after transplant, the alpha-beta T cells came out of several hundred graft clones that had expanded. Diversity of TCRbeta at day 60 was high in some patients, arising from surviving recipient T cells and thymic progenitors.

The sequencing used PBMCs, collected before TCRalphabeta/CD19-depleted stem cell transplant. V usage is TRBV12-3 or TRBV12-4 and J usage is TRBJ2-2; 7 bases fit TRBD1. This receptor was identified in a boy between 5 and 17 years old with acute myeloid leukemia, due to receive a stem cell transplant. This CDR3 is CASTTGVVTTGELFF. The CDR3 coding sequence is TGTGCCAGCACCACAGGGGTAGTAACTACCGGGGAGCTGTTTTTT.